The 31 T cell receptor beta chains reported below all come from one sample, sequenced in a study of cytomegalovirus exposure and HLA in healthy donors. Use of 60 Vbeta and 13 Jbeta primers characterized the PCR. Here immunoSEQ multiplex PCR was the method, and the copy in TCRdb shows in-frame clones only, minus some. The table lists more than 95,000 clones, around 80% of them singletons. Sequenced input: PBMCs. Every receptor here comes from a young man in good health and CMV-seropositive.

In its sample, this clone was seen once. The chain joins TRBV2 to TRBJ2-6; unclear D gene. V lost 3 bases to trimming and J lost 2 bases, with 8 bases between them. Looked up from germline, CDR1 is SNHLY and CDR2 is FYNNEI. The CDR3 runs 15 residues. This CDR3 is CASSEKHPGANVLTF. The DNA for the CDR3 is TGTGCCAGCAGTGAGAAACACCCTGGGGCCAACGTCCTGACTTTC.

The V gene is TRBV2, the J gene TRBJ1-1, with no clear D. V dropped 0 bases and J dropped 1 base, with 6 bases sitting between them. The CDR3 length is 14 residues. Germline V gene sequence: CDR1 SNHLY, CDR2 FYNNEI. The CDR3 DNA reads as TGTGCCAGCAGTGAAGCGCCTAGGAACACTGAAGCTTTCTTT. It codes for CASSEAPRNTEAFF.

This chain links TRBV10-3 with TRBJ1-4; D might be TRBD1 (5 bases). Germline V gives CDR1 ENHRY, CDR2 SYGVKD. V lost 1 base to trimming and J lost 3 bases, with 9 bases between them. The CDR3 is 15 residues long. The CDR3 reads CAISEFRVANEKLFF. The CDR3 coding sequence is TGTGCCATCAGTGAGTTCAGGGTAGCTAATGAAAAACTGTTTTTT.

The rearrangement uses TRBV4-3 and TRBJ2-7; D gene ambiguous. From germline, CDR1 is LGHNA and CDR2 YSLEER. V was trimmed by 0 bases and J by 10 bases, leaving 16 bases between them. The CDR3 is made up of 14 amino acids. The CDR3 bases are TGCGCCAGCAGCCAAGATCTAGGCCCCGCGGAACAGTACTTC. Translation gives CASSQDLGPAEQYF.

The chain is built from TRBV5-1 and TRBJ2-7; the D is unclear. This CDR3 region has 14 residues. Germline-derived CDR1 and CDR2 are SGHRS and YFSETQ. Trimming took 6 bases from V and 0 from J, leaving 13 bases between them. The CDR3 nucleotides read TGCGCCAGCACCCGACTCCATAGCTCCTACGAGCAGTACTTC. The encoded protein is CASTRLHSSYEQYF.

This chain joins TRBV9 and TRBJ2-3, with a possible D match to TRBD2 (6 bases). The CDR3 runs 16 residues. Trimming took 4 bases from V and 2 from J, leaving 17 bases between them. CDR1 is SGDLS and CDR2 is YYNGEE in the germline V gene. The CDR3 region has the DNA TGTGCCAGCAGCCCCAGGACTACAGGCCCCACAGATACGCAGTATTTT. Translation gives CASSPRTTGPTDTQYF. Looking up the rest from reference TRBV9 and TRBJ2-3 gives the full variable domain: DSGVTQTPKHLITATGQRVTLRCSPRSGDLSVYWYQQSLDQGLQFLIQYYNGEERAKGNILERFSAQQFPDLHSELNLSSLELGDSALYFCASSPRTTGPTDTQYFGPGTRLTVL.

This rearrangement joins TRBV2 to TRBJ1-6; 7 nucleotides agree with TRBD1. The germline V gene encodes CDR1 SNHLY and CDR2 FYNNEI. Trimming at V came to 0 bases and at J to 7 bases, leaving 3 bases not matched to a gene. The CDR3 length is 15 residues. The CDR3 DNA sequence: TGTGCCAGCAGTGAAGCGCAACAGGGGAATTCACCCCTCCACTTT. Translation: CASSEAQQGNSPLHF. Supplemented by reference TRBV2 and TRBJ1-6, the full variable domain reads EPEVTQTPSHQVTQMGQEVILRCVPISNHLYFYWYRQILGQKVEFLVSFYNNEISEKSEIFDDQFSVERPDGSNFTLKIRSTKLEDSAMYFCASSEAQQGNSPLHFGNGTRLTVT.

The J gene is TRBJ1-1, the V gene TRBV28; 7 bases fit TRBD1. Germline-derived CDR1 and CDR2 are MDHEN and SYDVKM. The CDR3 has 13 amino acids. V dropped 8 bases and J dropped 7; count of bases not matched to a gene: 10. CDR3 protein: CASQPGQSYEAFF. DNA of the CDR3: TGTGCCAGCCAACCGGGACAGAGTTATGAAGCTTTCTTT.

This clone was recorded only once. The chain employs TRBV4-2 and TRBJ2-2; 10 bases align to TRBD2. CDR1 and CDR2 from the germline V gene are LGHNA and YNFKEQ. The CDR3 has 15 amino acids. The J segment lost 5 bases and the V segment lost 6 bases, leaving 6 bases of the junction unmatched. Written as DNA, the CDR3 is TGTGCCAGCAGGGCCGGGACTAGCGAAACCGGGGAGCTGTTTTTT. Translating gives CASRAGTSETGELFF.

The chain recombines TRBV18 with TRBJ2-7; 8 bases map to TRBD1. Germline loops: CDR1 KGHSH, CDR2 LQKENI. The CDR3 has 14 residues. V dropped 3 bases and J dropped 5; count of bases not matched to a gene: 6. For the CDR3, the DNA is TGTGCCAGCTCACCCCCAGGACAGGGCCACGAGCAGTACTTC. As protein: CASSPPGQGHEQYF. The whole variable domain, filled in from reference TRBV18 and TRBJ2-7, reads NAGVMQNPRHLVRRRGQEARLRCSPMKGHSHVYWYRQLPEEGLKFMVYLQKENIIDESGMPKERFSAEFPKEGPSILRIQQVVRGDSAAYFCASSPPGQGHEQYFGPGTRLTVT.

V gene TRBV30 combines with J gene TRBJ1-2; 12 bases are a match to TRBD1. With V trimmed by 4 bases and J by 6 bases, 3 bases remained unmatched. The CDR3 has 13 residues. CDR1 GTSNPN and CDR2 SVGIG come from the germline V gene (reference sequence). CDR3 residues: CAWTGTGGNGYTF. CDR3 sequence (DNA): TGTGCCTGGACCGGGACAGGGGGCAATGGCTACACCTTC.

The chain couples TRBV19 to TRBJ2-7; no clear D gene. V lost 6 bases to trimming and J lost 3 bases, with 15 bases between them. Germline V gene lookup returns CDR1 LNHDA and CDR2 SQIVND (reference sequence). The CDR3 contains 14 residues. This CDR3 reads CASSQLGGDYEQYF. CDR3 in DNA: TGTGCCAGTAGCCAACTGGGTGGAGACTACGAGCAGTACTTC.

This chain uses TRBV10-2 with TRBJ2-1; maybe TRBD1 (6 bases). Trimming removed 9 bases from V and 4 bases from J, with 16 bases in between. CDR1 WSHSY and CDR2 SAAADI come from the germline V gene. The CDR3 length is 14 residues. CDR3 DNA sequence: TGCGCCAGTAGGGGGACCTCGGGGTACAATGAGCAGTTCTTC. Protein: CASRGTSGYNEQFF.

The J gene is TRBJ1-5, the V gene TRBV28; D is unresolved. Trimming cost V 2 bases and J 2 bases, with 10 bases left between them. This CDR3 region has 15 residues. In germline, CDR1 is MDHEN, CDR2 SYDVKM. CDR3 sequence reads: CASSLAGGGNQPQHF. The CDR3 DNA reads TGTGCCAGCAGTTTAGCGGGTGGCGGCAATCAGCCCCAGCATTTT.

The rearrangement links TRBV14 to TRBJ2-3; the D is unclear. Trimming removed 0 bases from V and 4 bases from J, with 17 bases in between. The germline V gene has CDR1 SGHDN and CDR2 FVKESK. The CDR3 has 17 residues. For the CDR3, the DNA is TGTGCCAGCAGCCAAGAGCGGCTTGGCGGTCTCTCAGATACGCAGTATTTT. Translating it yields CASSQERLGGLSDTQYF.

This clone was picked up one time. The J gene is TRBJ2-7, the V gene TRBV9; tentative D call: TRBD1 (6 bases). The CDR3 is made up of 15 amino acids. Germline V CDR1 and CDR2: SGDLS, YYNGEE. V lost 0 bases and J 0 bases, leaving 10 bases between the germline ends. The CDR3 region is CASSVEGDNSYEQYF. CDR3 nucleotide sequence: TGTGCCAGCAGCGTAGAGGGGGACAACTCCTACGAGCAGTACTTC.

This clone was recorded a few times. The rearrangement joins TRBV18 to TRBJ1-4, with a weak D call TRBD1 (5 bases). V was clipped by 3 bases and J by 4 bases, with 9 bases between them. Germline loops: CDR1 KGHSH, CDR2 LQKENI. The CDR3 has 14 amino acids. CDR3 amino acids: CASSPGGDNEKLFF. CDR3 nucleotides: TGTGCCAGCTCACCGGGAGGGGATAATGAAAAACTGTTTTTT. Complete variable domain (other parts from reference TRBV18 and TRBJ1-4): NAGVMQNPRHLVRRRGQEARLRCSPMKGHSHVYWYRQLPEEGLKFMVYLQKENIIDESGMPKERFSAEFPKEGPSILRIQQVVRGDSAAYFCASSPGGDNEKLFFGSGTQLSVL.

The genes are TRBV7-2 and TRBJ1-1, with a tentative D call TRBD1 (6 bases). Germline CDR1 and CDR2: SGHTA and FQGNSA. V lost 5 bases to trimming and J lost 5 bases, with 12 bases between them. The CDR3 consists of 13 residues. This CDR3 reads CASSPPGVTEAFF. DNA for the CDR3: TGTGCCAGCAGCCCACCAGGGGTGACTGAAGCTTTCTTT.

The rearrangement links TRBV4-1 to TRBJ2-5; possible D gene TRBD2, 5 bases. V lost 0 bases and J 1 base, leaving 21 bases between the germline ends. From germline, CDR1 is MGHRA and CDR2 YSYEKL. The CDR3 sequence is 19 residues long. CDR3 residues: CASSQERVSSAHRQETQYF. Here the CDR3 DNA reads TGCGCCAGCAGCCAAGAGAGGGTCAGTAGCGCCCACCGCCAAGAGACCCAGTACTTC.

This clone was counted a single time. The chain couples TRBV9 to TRBJ2-3; the D gene is possibly TRBD2 (6 bases). The germline gives CDR1 SGDLS, CDR2 YYNGEE. CDR3 length equals 14 residues. V was cut by 2 bases and J by 2 bases, with 9 bases left in between. The CDR3 region is CASSVGGNTDTQYF. CDR3 sequence (DNA): TGTGCCAGCAGCGTTGGAGGGAACACAGATACGCAGTATTTT.

V is TRBV2 and J is TRBJ1-2, with D unclear. The ends were cut back, 2 bases at V and 2 bases at J, with 6 bases in the middle. The CDR3 runs 13 residues. Per the germline V gene, CDR1 is SNHLY and CDR2 is FYNNEI. The CDR3 sequence: CASSEQENYGYTF. DNA of the CDR3: TGTGCCAGCAGTGAACAGGAAAACTATGGCTACACCTTC.

The genes are TRBV7-2 and TRBJ1-1, with 7 bases identical to TRBD1. The V gene's germline CDR1 is SGHTA and CDR2 FQGNSA. V dropped 1 base and J dropped 5; count of bases not matched to a gene: 4. This CDR3 region has 14 residues. The CDR3 DNA reads TGTGCCAGCAGCTTAGAGACAGGGACGACTGAAGCTTTCTTT. It yields the protein CASSLETGTTEAFF.

The chain couples TRBV9 to TRBJ2-5; D is perhaps TRBD1 (6 bases). V was trimmed by 2 bases and J by 4 bases, leaving 6 bases between them. The CDR3 consists of 12 residues. The V gene's germline CDR1 is SGDLS and CDR2 YYNGEE. CDR3 bases: TGTGCCAGCAGCGTCAGGGGAGAGACCCAGTACTTC. This encodes CASSVRGETQYF.

V gene TRBV10-3 combines with J gene TRBJ2-1; 7 nucleotides match TRBD2. Germline-derived CDR1 and CDR2 are ENHRY and SYGVKD. The CDR3 runs 15 residues. Trimming took 1 base from V and 5 from J; bases not matched to a gene: 5. The CDR3 sequence: CAISEYRTSDNEQFF. DNA for the CDR3: TGTGCCATCAGTGAGTATCGGACTAGTGACAATGAGCAGTTCTTC.

This clone was counted only a few times. The chain joins TRBV11-2 to TRBJ2-1; weak D call: TRBD1 (6 bases). The length of the CDR3 is 12 residues. Germline V lookup: CDR1 SGHAT, CDR2 FQNNGV. V was clipped by 1 base and J by 12 bases, with 10 bases between them. CDR3 nucleotide sequence: TGTGCCAGCAGCTTAGTGGGGGCGGTGCAGTTCTTC. Protein product: CASSLVGAVQFF.

The chain employs TRBV7-8 and TRBJ1-1; D is unresolved. Germline V gene data show CDR1 as SGHVS and CDR2 as FQNEAQ. This CDR3 spans 14 amino acids. V lost 5 bases, J lost 0 bases, and 10 bases lay in between. This chain's CDR3 is CASSADQLNTEAFF. The CDR3 nucleotides are TGTGCCAGCAGCGCCGATCAGTTGAACACTGAAGCTTTCTTT.

The chain has TRBV19 and TRBJ1-2; D remains unclear. With 4 bases removed from V and 3 bases from J, the gap between germline ends came to 6 bases. There are 12 residues in the CDR3. CDR1 LNHDA and CDR2 SQIVND come from the germline V gene (reference sequence). CDR3 in DNA: TGTGCCAGTAGTAACAATTACTATGGCTACACCTTC. It codes for CASSNNYYGYTF.

This chain joins TRBV5-1 and TRBJ2-7, with D perhaps TRBD2 (7 bases). Trimming cost V 0 bases and J 3 bases, with 16 bases left between them. This CDR3 comprises 16 residues. Germline CDR1 SGHRS, CDR2 YFSETQ. The CDR3 DNA reads as TGCGCCAGCAGCTTGGCCGGGGGGCTGGTGAGCTACGAGCAGTACTTC. As protein: CASSLAGGLVSYEQYF.

The rearrangement joins TRBV10-1 to TRBJ1-5; D may be TRBD1 (6 bases). The CDR3 is made up of 13 amino acids. Germline V CDR1 and CDR2: WNHNN, SYGVQD (reference sequence). Trimming took 6 bases from V and 4 from J, leaving 10 bases between them. The CDR3 DNA reads as TGCGCCAGCAGGGCGAGGGGGAATCAGCCCCAGCATTTT. Protein: CASRARGNQPQHF.

This clone was observed a single time. This rearrangement joins TRBV4-1 to TRBJ2-3; D may be TRBD2 (6 bases). Trimming pared 1 base from V and 3 bases from J, leaving 14 bases between. From germline, CDR1 is MGHRA and CDR2 YSYEKL. CDR3 length: 16 residues. As DNA, the CDR3 is TGCGCCAGCAGCCAAGGTCCGGGAGAGGGTACAGATACGCAGTATTTT. It yields the protein CASSQGPGEGTDTQYF.

J is TRBJ1-2 and V is TRBV5-5; 9 bases are shared with TRBD1. The germline CDR1 and CDR2 sequences are SGHKS and YYEKEE (reference sequence). The CDR3 extends over 16 amino acids. Losses at the gene ends were 2 bases for V and 1 base for J; bases not matched to a gene: 6. The CDR3 is CASSFGTGLDNYGYTF. In DNA, the CDR3 is TGTGCCAGCAGCTTTGGGACAGGGCTGGATAACTATGGCTACACCTTC.